A selection of T cell receptor beta chains follows, all from one sample in a study of T cell responses to AZD1222 COVID-19 vaccine. The data were produced by immunoSEQ multiplex PCR, yet TCRdb's version contains in-frame clones alone and is incomplete. The sample lists 80,000 to 90,000 clones; 85% to 90% were seen once. Sequenced here: peripheral blood, sampled 28 days after the second AZD1222 dose. These receptors were obtained from an adult who received the AZD1222 COVID-19 vaccine. Each CDR3 is given with its conserved first and last residue. Each record gives: CDR3 length, clone size, V gene, J gene, D gene, CDR3 protein, CDR3 DNA. A D gene is named only where the DNA matches it firmly. Clone size is shown for a subset of rows, as once, few, many or a class of expanded clone.

length: 11
size: once
V: TRBV7-9
J: TRBJ1-6
D: -
CDR3: CASSFNSPLHF
DNA: TGTGCCAGCAGCTTTAATTCACCCCTCCACTTT

length: 13
size: -
V: TRBV6-2/TRBV6-3
J: TRBJ2-1
D: -
CDR3: CASSWARRNEQFF
DNA: TGTGCCAGCAGTTGGGCCCGGCGGAATGAGCAGTTCTTC

length: 14
size: -
V: TRBV7-2
J: TRBJ1-2
D: TRBD1
CDR3: CASSSRTGGYGYTF
DNA: TGTGCCAGCAGCAGCCGGACAGGCGGATATGGCTACACCTTC

length: 15
size: -
V: TRBV2
J: TRBJ2-7
D: TRBD1
CDR3: CASSTGTGRSYEQYF
DNA: TGTGCCAGCAGTACCGGGACAGGGAGGTCCTACGAGCAGTACTTC

length: 13
size: once
V: TRBV11-2
J: TRBJ1-1
D: -
CDR3: CASSSNTNTEAFF
DNA: TGTGCCAGCAGCTCAAATACGAACACTGAAGCTTTCTTT

length: 15
size: -
V: TRBV15
J: TRBJ1-1
D: -
CDR3: CATSAGGRSNTEAFF
DNA: TGTGCCACCAGCGCCGGAGGGCGGTCGAACACTGAAGCTTTCTTT

length: 11
size: once
V: TRBV6-6
J: TRBJ1-2
D: TRBD1
CDR3: CASSRGDGYTF
DNA: TGTGCCAGCAGCAGGGGGGACGGCTACACCTTC

length: 14
size: -
V: TRBV6-5
J: TRBJ2-3
D: -
CDR3: CASSRYSRTDTQYF
DNA: TGTGCCAGCAGCCGCTATTCGCGCACAGATACGCAGTATTTT

length: 13
size: -
V: TRBV5-6
J: TRBJ2-5
D: -
CDR3: CASSLWGVETQYF
DNA: TGTGCCAGCAGCTTGTGGGGCGTAGAGACCCAGTACTTC

length: 16
size: -
V: TRBV6-6
J: TRBJ2-7
D: TRBD2
CDR3: CASSPVWSSGRYEQYF
DNA: TGTGCCAGCAGTCCTGTCTGGTCTAGCGGGCGTTACGAGCAGTACTTC

length: 13
size: -
V: TRBV5-1
J: TRBJ1-1
D: TRBD1
CDR3: CASSGGQGNGAFF
DNA: TGCGCCAGCAGCGGGGGACAGGGGAATGGAGCTTTCTTT

length: 15
size: -
V: TRBV5-5
J: TRBJ2-7
D: TRBD1
CDR3: CASSLDGRGLYEQYF
DNA: TGTGCCAGCAGCTTGGATGGCAGGGGGCTTTACGAGCAGTACTTC

length: 17
size: -
V: TRBV6-1
J: TRBJ1-5
D: -
CDR3: CASSGLADLRLGQPQHF
DNA: TGTGCCAGCAGTGGTCTGGCAGACCTCCGCCTCGGGCAGCCCCAGCATTTT

length: 14
size: -
V: TRBV27
J: TRBJ1-5
D: -
CDR3: CASSPHRNNQPQHF
DNA: TGTGCCAGCAGCCCGCACAGGAACAATCAGCCCCAGCATTTT

length: 14
size: -
V: TRBV29-1
J: TRBJ2-5
D: -
CDR3: CSVEELEFGETQYF
DNA: TGCAGCGTTGAAGAGCTAGAATTCGGAGAGACCCAGTACTTC

length: 11
size: -
V: TRBV2
J: TRBJ1-1
D: -
CDR3: CASIYNTEAFF
DNA: TGTGCCAGCATTTATAACACTGAAGCTTTCTTT

length: 18
size: -
V: TRBV9
J: TRBJ2-5
D: TRBD2
CDR3: CASSARPGLAGGEETQYF
DNA: TGTGCCAGCAGCGCCCGTCCGGGACTAGCGGGGGGGGAAGAGACCCAGTACTTC

length: 14
size: -
V: TRBV2
J: TRBJ2-2
D: -
CDR3: CASSPREATGELFF
DNA: TGTGCCAGCAGCCCGAGGGAGGCCACCGGGGAGCTGTTTTTT

length: 18
size: -
V: TRBV9
J: TRBJ2-1
D: TRBD2
CDR3: CASSALSGGTNSYNEQFF
DNA: TGTGCCAGCAGCGCGCTTAGCGGGGGGACTAACTCCTACAATGAGCAGTTCTTC

length: 12
size: -
V: TRBV20-1
J: TRBJ2-7
D: -
CDR3: CSASQSSYEQYF
DNA: TGCAGTGCTAGTCAAAGCTCCTACGAGCAGTACTTC

length: 11
size: once
V: TRBV4-2
J: TRBJ1-4
D: -
CDR3: CASSRNEKLFF
DNA: TGTGCCAGCAGCCGTAATGAAAAACTGTTTTTT

length: 16
size: -
V: TRBV19
J: TRBJ1-6
D: -
CDR3: CASSIGGRSYNSPLHF
DNA: TGTGCCAGTAGTATAGGCGGGAGGTCCTATAATTCACCCCTCCACTTT

length: 16
size: once
V: TRBV7-8
J: TRBJ2-1
D: TRBD2
CDR3: CASSLVRSGDLLGQFF
DNA: TGTGCCAGCAGCTTAGTTAGAAGCGGGGACCTTTTGGGGCAGTTCTTC

length: 13
size: -
V: TRBV19
J: TRBJ2-3
D: TRBD2
CDR3: CASKASGTDTQYF
DNA: TGTGCCAGTAAGGCTAGCGGGACAGATACGCAGTATTTT